These 16 T cell receptor beta chains were all obtained from the same sample, sequenced in a study of vaccination and CD4 T cells after COVID-19 (dated by TCRdb to between 2021 and 2024). Library generation was performed with PCR. These reads were obtained on an Illumina iSeq 100. At the Johns Hopkins FTIC core, DNA from the cultured CD4+ T cells underwent TCR sequencing with the Oncomine TCR Beta short-read assay. The public reads were reprocessed in TCRdb via fastp at Q25 and MiXCR, keeping in-frame beta chains. Entries that share a CDR3 protein sequence are merged under the most common genes and DNA. The sample records approximately 9,200 distinct CDR3 sequences, around 40% of which are singletons. Around 12% of the sample is in the top ten clones. Their specific antigens are unknown. Taken with the paper, the label for treatment or condition translates to: approximately 9-day PBMC culture with coronavirus spike peptide pools or control peptides (ViraFEST assay). CD4+ T cells from unexposed donors were collected before the COVID-19 pandemic (2011-2018).

Sample: CD4+ T cells from blood, cultured in vitro. These receptor sequences come from a human donor in good health.

V and J are TRBV20-1 and TRBJ2-1; 12 bases match TRBD2. V lost 7 bases and J lost 5; bases outside the gene matches: 6. Germline V gene lookup returns CDR1 DFQATT and CDR2 SNEGSKA (reference sequence). CDR3 length: 14 amino acids. The CDR3 is CSGGTSGFNNEQFF. DNA of the CDR3: TGCAGTGGGGGGACTAGCGGGTTCAACAATGAGCAGTTCTTC.

This clonotype was seen only a few times. The chain links TRBV5-1 to TRBJ2-7, with 8 bases lining up with TRBD1. Germline assignment: CDR1 SGHRS and CDR2 YFSETQ. The CDR3 totals 12 residues. Trimming removed 7 bases from V and 4 bases from J; junction bases left unmatched: 4. The CDR3 loop reads CASRQGSYEQYF. CDR3 nucleotide sequence: TGCGCCAGCCGACAGGGGAGTTACGAGCAGTACTTC.

V usage is TRBV6-1 and J usage is TRBJ1-6, with a possible D match to TRBD1 (6 bases). The germline V gene has CDR1 MNHNS and CDR2 SASEGT. V was trimmed by 3 bases and J by 7 bases, leaving 7 bases between them. This CDR3 is built from 13 residues. The CDR3 here is CASSEGANSPLHF. The CDR3 region has the DNA TGTGCCAGCAGTGAGGGGGCCAATTCACCCCTCCACTTT.

The chain joins TRBV12-5 to TRBJ2-1; D perhaps matches TRBD2 (6 bases). The CDR3 is 13 amino acids. Trimming removed 6 bases at V and 5 bases at J, with 11 bases between. Looked up from germline, CDR1 is LGHNT and CDR2 is FRNRAP. The CDR3 region has the DNA TGTGCTAGTGGGCCGCGGGGAAACAATGAGCAGTTCTTC. Its translation is CASGPRGNNEQFF.

The rearrangement uses TRBV11-2 and TRBJ1-1; TRBD1 is a possible D gene (6 bases). V was shortened by 2 bases and J by 2 bases, with 12 bases between the two germline ends. Germline V gene lookup returns CDR1 SGHAT and CDR2 FQNNGV. The CDR3 sequence is 15 residues long. The CDR3 bases are TGTGCCAGCAGCTTATACGCAGGGGATAACACTGAAGCTTTCTTT. It encodes CASSLYAGDNTEAFF.

V gene TRBV11-2 combines with J gene TRBJ2-1, with D unresolved. Trimming cost V 1 base and J 6 bases, with 1 base left between them. CDR3 size: 11 residues. Germline values: CDR1 SGHAT, CDR2 FQNNGV. As DNA, the CDR3 is TGTGCCAGCAGCTTAGTCAATGAGCAGTTCTTC. Translated, it gives CASSLVNEQFF.

This clonotype was observed a handful of times. The DNA is left out, because the CDR3 cannot be placed on it with certainty; the CDR3 is given as TCRdb lists it. J is TRBJ2-2 and V is TRBV7-5; the D segment call TRBD2 is taken from the table without a DNA check. TRBV7-5 is a listed pseudogene. The CDR3 is 15 amino acids in total, end residues counted. CDR3 sequence: CISVSEEEGTGELFF.

This chain uses TRBV19 with TRBJ2-3, with D uncertain. CDR1 is LNHDA, CDR2 SQIVND, per germline (reference sequence). Trimming pared 10 bases from V and 0 bases from J, leaving 14 bases between. This CDR3 is 14 amino acids long. This chain's CDR3 is CATSKHISTDTQYF. The CDR3 DNA is TGTGCCACCTCGAAACATATTAGCACAGATACGCAGTATTTT. Based on the CDR3 plus reference TRBV19 and TRBJ2-3, the full variable domain is DGGITQSPKYLFRKEGQNVTLSCEQNLNHDAMYWYRQDPGQGLRLIYYSQIVNDFQKGDIAEGYSVSREKKESFPLTVTSAQKNPTAFYLCATSKHISTDTQYFGPGTRLTVL.

The rearrangement uses TRBV12-3 or TRBV12-4 and TRBJ2-5, with D perhaps being TRBD1 or TRBD2 (6 bases each). Trimming left V 7 bases short and J 5 bases short, with 14 bases between. The CDR3 is 13 residues long. CDR3 sequence: CASTVRGGETQYF. In nucleotides, the CDR3 is TGTGCCAGCACTGTTCGAGGGGGGGAGACCCAGTACTTC.

CDR3 DNA sequence: TGCAGTGCTAGTTCCGGACTTCCCTCCTACAATGAGCAGTTCTTC. This codes for CSASSGLPSYNEQFF. V gene TRBV20-1 combines with J gene TRBJ2-1, with D possibly matching TRBD2 (5 bases). Germline CDR1 and CDR2: DFQATT and SNEGSKA (reference sequence). V shed 3 bases and J shed 0 bases, with 12 bases lying between them. There are 15 residues in the CDR3.

This clonotype was seen a handful of times. This rearrangement joins TRBV18 to TRBJ1-5; D perhaps matches TRBD1 (5 bases). CDR3 length equals 13 residues. The germline CDR1 and CDR2 sequences are KGHSH and LQKENI. V lost 1 base, J lost 4 bases, and 5 bases lay in between. As DNA, the CDR3 is TGTGCCAGCTCACCACAGGGGAATCAGCCCCAGCATTTT. Its translation is CASSPQGNQPQHF.

The gene calls are TRBV7-6 and TRBJ2-1; D is undetermined. With 1 base removed from V and 9 bases from J, the gap between germline ends came to 16 bases. Germline V gives CDR1 SGHVS, CDR2 FNYEAQ. The CDR3 spans 15 residues. The CDR3: CASSLVVVGSSEQFF. DNA for the CDR3: TGTGCCAGCAGCTTAGTAGTGGTAGGGTCAAGTGAGCAGTTCTTC.

The rearrangement uses TRBV29-1 and TRBJ2-7; D is possibly TRBD2 (6 bases). Germline values: CDR1 SQVTM, CDR2 ANQGSEA. There are 13 residues in the CDR3. V lost 4 bases, J lost 6 bases, and 16 bases lay in between. In nucleotides, the CDR3 is TGCAGCGTTGCTTCCGGGGGAGAAAGCGAGCAGTACTTC. Amino acid sequence: CSVASGGESEQYF.

A few counts support this clonotype. V gene TRBV30 combines with J gene TRBJ1-2; 7 nucleotides agree with TRBD1. Trimming took 8 bases from V and 2 from J; bases not matched to a gene: 5. There are 12 residues in the CDR3. Germline values: CDR1 GTSNPN, CDR2 SVGIG (reference sequence). The CDR3 sequence: CARDRPNYGYTF. CDR3 nucleotide sequence: TGTGCCCGGGACAGACCCAACTATGGCTACACCTTC.

The V call is TRBV7-9, the J call TRBJ1-6; D is unresolved. Germline V gene sequence: CDR1 SEHNR, CDR2 FQNEAQ (reference sequence). The CDR3 spans 15 residues. V was shortened by 1 base and J by 8 bases, with 12 bases between the two germline ends. CDR3 DNA: TGTGCCAGCAGCTTAGGACCCTTTCCAGATTCACCCCTCCACTTT. It translates to CASSLGPFPDSPLHF.

The chain couples TRBV11-2 to TRBJ1-1, with a tentative D call TRBD1 (5 bases). The V end was cut by 0 bases, the J end by 5 bases, with 13 bases between. The CDR3 runs 15 residues. Germline V CDR1 and CDR2: SGHAT, FQNNGV. CDR3 nucleotides: TGTGCCAGCAGCTTAGAGGTCTGGGGGGGTACTGAAGCTTTCTTT. The encoded protein is CASSLEVWGGTEAFF.